The text below deals with one T cell receptor (beta chain). Reverse transcription used roughly 0.45 to 1 ug RNA and random hexamers. An immunoSEQ multiplex PCR generated amplified TCR beta CDR3 products spanning 54 Vbeta and 13 Jbeta. TCRdb independently ran MiXCR on the immunoSEQ multiplex PCR reads; one entry per CDR3 protein. The repertoire holds under 200,000 distinct CDR3 sequences, with 90% to 95% as singletons. The data derive from a study of CD8 T cells in Susac syndrome. The V end was cut by 7 bases, the J end by 0 bases, with 15 bases between. CDR1 is SGHRS, CDR2 YFSETQ, per germline. The CDR3 spans 15 residues.

The clonotype comes from a human donor in good health. The chain uses TRBV5-1 and TRBJ2-3; possibly TRBD2 for D (5 bases). Sequenced input: CD4+ T cells from PBMCs. In DNA, the CDR3 is TGCGCCAGCCGAATGGCGGGTCTTAGCACAGATACGCAGTATTTT. It specifies CASRMAGLSTDTQYF. The full variable domain, its missing parts supplied by reference TRBV5-1 and TRBJ2-3, is KAGVTQTPRYLIKTRGQQVTLSCSPISGHRSVSWYQQTPGQGLQFLFEYFSETQRNKGNFPGRFSGRQFSNSRSEMNVSTLELGDSALYLCASRMAGLSTDTQYFGPGTRLTVL.